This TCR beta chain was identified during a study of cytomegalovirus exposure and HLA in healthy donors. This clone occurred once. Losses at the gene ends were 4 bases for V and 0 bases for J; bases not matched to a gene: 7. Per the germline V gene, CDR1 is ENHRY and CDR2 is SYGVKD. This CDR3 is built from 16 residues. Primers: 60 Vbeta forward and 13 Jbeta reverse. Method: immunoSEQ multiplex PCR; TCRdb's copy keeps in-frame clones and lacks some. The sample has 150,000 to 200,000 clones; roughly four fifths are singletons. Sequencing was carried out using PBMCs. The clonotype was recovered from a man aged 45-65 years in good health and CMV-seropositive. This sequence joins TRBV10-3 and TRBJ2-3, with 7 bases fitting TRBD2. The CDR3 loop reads CAISAASGSSTDTQYF. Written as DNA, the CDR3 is TGTGCCATCAGTGCGGCTAGCGGTTCTAGCACAGATACGCAGTATTTT.